This paragraph covers one TCR beta chain sequence. The antigen remains undetermined. Since the CDR3 does not end with the conserved phenylalanine or tryptophan, this likely comes from a read error. The sample comes from a study of CD8 T cells in ankylosing spondylitis. Notes on the study in general: Past studies reported some motif variants in reactive arthritis synovial fluid and blood. A motif in TCR beta, a set of seven to nine highly homologous variants, appeared characteristic of ankylosing spondylitis blood. The clones that were linked to disease were reported to be significantly enriched in matched synovial fluid samples from ankylosing spondylitis patients.

TCRdb re-called the 5' RACE reads with MiXCR, one entry per CDR3 protein. The sample lists 250,000 to 350,000 distinct CDR3 sequences; about 20% were seen once. Input material: blood, either unsorted or a sorted T cell fraction (not recorded which). This TCR was sampled from a male donor with ankylosing spondylitis or in good health (not recorded which).

DNA for the CDR3: TGTGCCATCAGTGAGAACAGGGTTGGCAACACTGAAGCTTTCATT. Its protein product is CAISENRVGNTEAFI. The V and J genes are TRBV10-3 and TRBJ1-1, with TRBD1 as a possible D gene (6 bases). Germline V gene sequence: CDR1 ENHRY, CDR2 SYGVKD. CDR3 length: 15 residues. Trimming stripped 2 bases from V and 2 bases from J, with 12 bases between.